What follows are 14 T cell receptor beta chains derived from one specimen sequenced in a study of CD8 T cells in ankylosing spondylitis. TCRdb re-called the 5' RACE reads through MiXCR, storing one row per CDR3 protein. The data contain 250,000 to 350,000 distinct CDR3 sequences, about 20% of them singletons. Sequencing was done on a sample of blood, either unsorted or a sorted T cell fraction (not recorded which). These receptors were taken from a female donor with ankylosing spondylitis or in good health (not recorded which).

Many counts were recorded for this clonotype. This chain connects TRBV10-3 to TRBJ2-3; no reliable D call. There are 15 residues in the CDR3. The V end lost 6 bases, the J end lost 0 bases, and 13 bases lay between the germline ends. The V gene's germline CDR1 is ENHRY and CDR2 SYGVKD. This CDR3 reads CAIRVAGGSTDTQYF. For the CDR3, the DNA is TGTGCCATCAGGGTCGCAGGCGGTAGCACAGATACGCAGTATTTT.

This clonotype occurred a few times. The rearrangement joins TRBV6-2 or TRBV6-3 to TRBJ2-1; D is possibly TRBD2 (6 bases). Looked up from germline, CDR1 is MNHEY and CDR2 is SVGEGT. V lost 2 bases and J 2 bases, leaving 10 bases between the germline ends. The CDR3 has 15 amino acids. The CDR3 region is CASSYTEGPYNEQFF. The DNA for the CDR3 is TGTGCCAGCAGTTACACGGAGGGGCCCTACAATGAGCAGTTCTTC.

This clonotype was counted only a few times. The V gene is TRBV5-1, the J gene TRBJ1-2; no clear D gene. With 0 bases removed from V and 3 bases from J, the gap between germline ends came to 12 bases. Germline V gene sequence: CDR1 SGHRS, CDR2 YFSETQ. This CDR3 spans 15 amino acids. CDR3 amino acids: CASSLDGYGDYGYTF. The CDR3 region has the DNA TGCGCCAGCAGCTTGGATGGGTATGGTGACTATGGCTACACCTTC.

This clonotype has a handful of counts. The chain is built from TRBV6-1 and TRBJ2-5; TRBD1 matches 10 bases. The CDR3 totals 14 residues. The germline CDR1 and CDR2 sequences are MNHNS and SASEGT. V lost 6 bases, J lost 7 bases, and 8 bases stayed unmatched. The CDR3 loop is CASSRDRGYGTQYF. The CDR3, as DNA: TGTGCCAGCAGCCGGGACAGGGGTTATGGGACCCAGTACTTC.

The CDR3 region is CSAARDYGGSSNEQFF. CDR3 in DNA: TGCAGTGCTGCCCGGGACTACGGAGGATCGTCAAATGAGCAGTTCTTC. The rearrangement links TRBV20-1 to TRBJ2-1; TRBD2 agrees at 7 bases. Trimming cost V 5 bases and J 7 bases; bases outside gene matches: 17. CDR3 length: 16 amino acids. Germline values: CDR1 DFQATT, CDR2 SNEGSKA (reference sequence).

The chain recombines TRBV12-3 or TRBV12-4 with TRBJ2-1; D uncertain. V lost 6 bases to trimming and J lost 10 bases, with 10 bases between them. This CDR3 region has 11 residues. In nucleotides, the CDR3 is TGTGCCAGCAGCCGGAGTGTGGAGCAGTTCTTC. Translated, it gives CASSRSVEQFF.

This clonotype showed up just a few times. The chain links TRBV6-5 to TRBJ2-1; D gene unclear. V lost 7 bases, J lost 8 bases, and 21 bases lay in between. The CDR3 sequence is 15 residues long. Germline-derived CDR1 and CDR2 are MNHEY and SVGAGI. CDR3 in DNA: TGTGCCAGCAACCCCCTAAGGTTCCACGGAGATGAGCAGTTCTTC. This codes for CASNPLRFHGDEQFF.

The chain links TRBV11-2 to TRBJ1-4, with a possible D match to TRBD1 (6 bases). The CDR3 totals 14 residues. Between the trimmed V and J ends, which lost 3 bases and 5 bases, there was a span of 10 bases. Germline assignment: CDR1 SGHAT and CDR2 FQNNGV. The CDR3 loop is CASSFTRGNEKLFF. The CDR3 DNA reads TGTGCCAGCAGCTTCACCAGGGGCAATGAAAAACTGTTTTTT.

The gene calls are TRBV28 and TRBJ2-5; 7 bases are shared with TRBD1. The CDR3 has 13 residues. V lost 8 bases, J lost 3 bases, and 6 bases stayed unmatched. CDR1 is MDHEN, CDR2 SYDVKM, per germline. This CDR3 reads CASRVDREETQYF. The CDR3 DNA reads TGTGCCAGCCGCGTTGACAGGGAAGAGACCCAGTACTTC.

This clonotype was recorded many times. The rearrangement uses TRBV20-1 and TRBJ2-1; D uncertain. CDR3 length: 14 residues. Deletions cut 2 bases from V and 0 bases from J, with 8 bases between. Germline V gives CDR1 DFQATT, CDR2 SNEGSKA (reference sequence). Here the CDR3 reads CSARPYRSYNEQFF. As DNA, the CDR3 is TGCAGTGCTAGACCCTATCGCTCCTACAATGAGCAGTTCTTC.

This clonotype was seen more than once but under ten times. This chain connects TRBV12-5 to TRBJ1-5; the match to TRBD1 covers 9 bases. The CDR3 sequence is 14 residues long. J gave up 3 bases and V 6 bases, and 3 bases lay outside the gene matches. The V gene's germline CDR1 is LGHNT and CDR2 FRNRAP. Written as DNA, the CDR3 is TGTGCTAGTGGGGGACAGGGAGACAATCAGCCCCAGCATTTT. Protein product: CASGGQGDNQPQHF.

The chain uses TRBV3-1 and TRBJ2-7, with D tentatively TRBD2 (6 bases). The CDR3 runs 13 residues. Trimming removed 4 bases from V and 6 bases from J, with 13 bases in between. Per the germline V gene, CDR1 is LGHDT and CDR2 is YNNKEL (reference sequence). CDR3: CASSRGVSLEQYF. As DNA, the CDR3 is TGTGCCAGCAGCCGCGGGGTTTCCCTCGAGCAGTACTTC.

This clonotype was seen a handful of times. V usage is TRBV6-2 or TRBV6-3 and J usage is TRBJ2-5; D remains unclear. Germline V gene lookup returns CDR1 MNHEY and CDR2 SVGEGT. V was shortened by 7 bases and J by 10 bases, with 19 bases between the two germline ends. There are 13 residues in the CDR3. This CDR3 reads CASTPRPVSGQYF. In DNA, the CDR3 is TGTGCCAGCACACCCCGACCCGTAAGTGGCCAGTACTTC.

This clonotype was recorded a few times. CDR3 nucleotide sequence: TGCGCCAGCAGCCAATTAGGACAGACCCTCTCCTACAATGAGCAGTTCTTC. Protein product: CASSQLGQTLSYNEQFF. The chain has TRBV4-3 and TRBJ2-1, with D maybe TRBD1 (6 bases). The germline V and J ends were trimmed by 2 bases and 0 bases, with 14 bases remaining between them. CDR1 is LGHNA, CDR2 YSLEER, per germline. The CDR3 loop spans 17 amino acids.